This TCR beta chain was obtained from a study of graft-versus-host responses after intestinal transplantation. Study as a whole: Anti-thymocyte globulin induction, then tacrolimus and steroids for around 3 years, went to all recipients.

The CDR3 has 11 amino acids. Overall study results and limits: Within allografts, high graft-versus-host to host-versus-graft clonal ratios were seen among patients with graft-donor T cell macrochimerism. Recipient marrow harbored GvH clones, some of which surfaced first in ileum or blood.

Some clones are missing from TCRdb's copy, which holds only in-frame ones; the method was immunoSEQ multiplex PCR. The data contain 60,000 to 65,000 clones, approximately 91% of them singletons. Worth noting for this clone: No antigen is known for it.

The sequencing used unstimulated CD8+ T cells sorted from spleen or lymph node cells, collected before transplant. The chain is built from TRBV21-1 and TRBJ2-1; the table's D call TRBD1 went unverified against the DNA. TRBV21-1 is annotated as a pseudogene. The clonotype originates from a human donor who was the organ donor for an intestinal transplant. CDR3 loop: CASSNYRLQFF. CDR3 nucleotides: TGTGCCAGCAGTAACTACAGGTTGCAGTTCTTC.